This T cell receptor beta chain was documented in a study of T cell repertoires in cytomegalovirus infection (dated by TCRdb to between 2018 and 2020). For context, the study as a whole: Donor HLA type was relevant to the analysis, because carriage of CMV infection together with the matching HLA type was indicated by public TCR beta signatures. Study-wide findings and limitations: In both this cohort and an independent roughly 350-donor cohort, the cumulative frequency of public TCR beta family members distinguished carriers of CMV infection plus the relevant HLA type. The ex vivo response was dominated by HLA-C-restricted CMV-specific TCR beta clonotypes, which also provided the single most frequent clonotype in two of eight donors.

Reading from cysteine to phenylalanine, the CDR3 counts 16 amino acids. Just the 48-base CDR3 DNA is kept, in frame starting at base 1. This sample was sequenced with an Illumina HiSeq 1500. The public reads were quality trimmed at Q25 with fastp and then assembled into clones with MiXCR by TCRdb, keeping productive beta chains. Each entry merges the rows of one CDR3 protein and shows their most common DNA and genes. The table for this sample lists 350,000 to 550,000 distinct CDR3 sequences; approximately 32% of them were counted only once. Roughly an eighth of the sample is held by the ten biggest clonotypes. About this clonotype itself: No cognate antigen has been identified for it. Mismatch with germline at one junction end may stem from a read error.

The chain links TRBV5-3 with TRBJ2-4; 7 junctional bases match TRBD2. Being an ORF, TRBV5-3 has a function that is uncertain. The clonotype originates from a human donor in good health (CMV status not recorded). Some clones in this sample may be carry-over from other donors' samples. The sequenced material came from PBMCs. The CDR3 sequence is CASSLAGENNQNIQYF. The DNA reads TGTGCCAGCAGCTTGGCGGGGGAGAATAACCAAAACATTCAGTACTTC.